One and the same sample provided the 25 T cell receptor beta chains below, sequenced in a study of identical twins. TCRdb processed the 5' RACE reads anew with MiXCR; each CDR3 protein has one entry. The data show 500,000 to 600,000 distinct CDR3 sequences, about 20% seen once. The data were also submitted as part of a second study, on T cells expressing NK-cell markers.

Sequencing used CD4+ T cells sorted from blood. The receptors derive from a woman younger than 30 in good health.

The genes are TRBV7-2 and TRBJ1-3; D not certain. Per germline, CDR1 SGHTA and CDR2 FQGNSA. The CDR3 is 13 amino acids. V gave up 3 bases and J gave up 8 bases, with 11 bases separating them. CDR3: CASSLLSGDTIYF. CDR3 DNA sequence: TGTGCCAGCAGCTTGTTGTCCGGGGACACCATATATTTT.

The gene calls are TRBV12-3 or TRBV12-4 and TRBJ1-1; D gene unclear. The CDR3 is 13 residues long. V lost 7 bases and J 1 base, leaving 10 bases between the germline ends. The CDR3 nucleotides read TGTGCCAGCATTATAGACTGGAACACTGAAGCTTTCTTT. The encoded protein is CASIIDWNTEAFF.

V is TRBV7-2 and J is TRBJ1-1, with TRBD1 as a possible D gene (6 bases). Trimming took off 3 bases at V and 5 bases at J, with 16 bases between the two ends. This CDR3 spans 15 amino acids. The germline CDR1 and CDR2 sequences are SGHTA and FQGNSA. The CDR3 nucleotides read TGTGCCAGCAGCTTCAGTCCGTCAGGGGAGACTGAAGCTTTCTTT. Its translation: CASSFSPSGETEAFF.

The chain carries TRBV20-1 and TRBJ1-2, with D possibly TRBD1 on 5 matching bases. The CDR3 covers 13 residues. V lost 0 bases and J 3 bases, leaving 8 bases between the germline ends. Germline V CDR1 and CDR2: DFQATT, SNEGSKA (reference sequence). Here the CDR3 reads CSAREARDYGYTF. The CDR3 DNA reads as TGCAGTGCTAGAGAAGCCAGGGACTATGGCTACACCTTC.

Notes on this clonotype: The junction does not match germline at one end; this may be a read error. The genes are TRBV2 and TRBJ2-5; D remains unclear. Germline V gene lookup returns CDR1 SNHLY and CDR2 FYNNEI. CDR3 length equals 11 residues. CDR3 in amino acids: CASSEGIECAF. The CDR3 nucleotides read TGTGCCAGCAGTGAAGGGATAGAATGTGCGTTC.

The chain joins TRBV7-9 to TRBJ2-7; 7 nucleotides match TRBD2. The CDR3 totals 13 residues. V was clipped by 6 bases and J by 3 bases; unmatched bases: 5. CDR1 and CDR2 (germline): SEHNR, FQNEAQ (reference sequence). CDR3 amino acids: CASSQSSGYEQYF. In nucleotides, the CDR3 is TGTGCCAGCAGTCAATCTAGCGGCTACGAGCAGTACTTC.

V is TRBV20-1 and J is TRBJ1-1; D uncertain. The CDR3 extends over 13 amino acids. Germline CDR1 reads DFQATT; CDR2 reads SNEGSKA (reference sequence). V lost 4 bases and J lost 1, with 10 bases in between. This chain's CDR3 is CSANAFRNTEAFF. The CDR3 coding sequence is TGCAGTGCTAACGCTTTCAGGAACACTGAAGCTTTCTTT.

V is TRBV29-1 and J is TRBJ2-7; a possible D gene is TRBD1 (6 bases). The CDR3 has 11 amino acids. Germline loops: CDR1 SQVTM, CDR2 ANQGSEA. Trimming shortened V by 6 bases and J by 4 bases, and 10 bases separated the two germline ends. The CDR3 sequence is CSVRDTYEQYF. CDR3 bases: TGCAGCGTCCGGGACACGTACGAGCAGTACTTC.

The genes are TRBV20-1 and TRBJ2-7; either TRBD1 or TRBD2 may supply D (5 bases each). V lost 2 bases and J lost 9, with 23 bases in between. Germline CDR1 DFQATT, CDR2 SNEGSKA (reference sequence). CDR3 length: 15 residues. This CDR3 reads CSARPTGTVPVGQYF. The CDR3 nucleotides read TGCAGTGCTAGACCTACCGGGACCGTACCCGTGGGGCAGTACTTC.

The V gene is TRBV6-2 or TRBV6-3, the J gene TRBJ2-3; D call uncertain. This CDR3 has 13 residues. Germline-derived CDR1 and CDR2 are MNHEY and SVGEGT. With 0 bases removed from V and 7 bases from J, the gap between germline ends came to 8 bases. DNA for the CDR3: TGTGCCAGCAGTTACTCCGGGCCGTATACGCAGTATTTT. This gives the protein CASSYSGPYTQYF.

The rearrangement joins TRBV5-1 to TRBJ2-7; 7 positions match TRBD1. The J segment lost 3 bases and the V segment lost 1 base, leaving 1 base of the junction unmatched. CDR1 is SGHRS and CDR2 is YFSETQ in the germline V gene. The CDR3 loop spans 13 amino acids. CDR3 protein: CASSLRQGYEQYF. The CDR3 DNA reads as TGCGCCAGCAGCTTGAGACAGGGCTACGAGCAGTACTTC.

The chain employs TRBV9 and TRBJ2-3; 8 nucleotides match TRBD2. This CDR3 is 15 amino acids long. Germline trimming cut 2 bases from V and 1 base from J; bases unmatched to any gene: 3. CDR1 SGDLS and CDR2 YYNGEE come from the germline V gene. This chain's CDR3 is CASSVSGVGTDTQYF. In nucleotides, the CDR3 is TGTGCCAGCAGCGTTAGCGGGGTCGGCACAGATACGCAGTATTTT.

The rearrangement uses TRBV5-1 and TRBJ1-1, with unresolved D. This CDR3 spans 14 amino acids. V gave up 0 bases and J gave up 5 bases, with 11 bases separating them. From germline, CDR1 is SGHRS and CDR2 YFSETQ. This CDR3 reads CASSLDGRETEAFF. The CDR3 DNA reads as TGCGCCAGCAGCTTGGACGGTAGGGAAACTGAAGCTTTCTTT.

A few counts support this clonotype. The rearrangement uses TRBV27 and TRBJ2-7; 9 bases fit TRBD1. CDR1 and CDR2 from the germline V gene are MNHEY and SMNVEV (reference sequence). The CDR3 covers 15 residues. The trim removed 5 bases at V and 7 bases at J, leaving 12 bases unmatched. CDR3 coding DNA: TGTGCCAGCAGTCCGATCGGGACAGGGCTTCAAGAGCAGTACTTC. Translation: CASSPIGTGLQEQYF.

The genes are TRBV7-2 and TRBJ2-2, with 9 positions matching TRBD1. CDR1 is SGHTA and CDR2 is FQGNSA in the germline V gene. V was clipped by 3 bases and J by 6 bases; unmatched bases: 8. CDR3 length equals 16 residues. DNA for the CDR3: TGTGCCAGCAGCTTGTCCGGGACAGGGTCCCCCGGGGAGCTGTTTTTT. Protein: CASSLSGTGSPGELFF.

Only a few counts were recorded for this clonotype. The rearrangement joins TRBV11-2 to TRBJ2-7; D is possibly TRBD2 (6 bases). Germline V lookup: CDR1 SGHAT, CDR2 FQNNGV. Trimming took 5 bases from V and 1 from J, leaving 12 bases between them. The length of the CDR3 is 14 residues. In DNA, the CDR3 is TGTGCCAGCAGCCCCACCCGGGGGTCCTACGAGCAGTACTTC. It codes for CASSPTRGSYEQYF. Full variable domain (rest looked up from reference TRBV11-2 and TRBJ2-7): EAGVAQSPRYKIIEKRQSVAFWCNPISGHATLYWYQQILGQGPKLLIQFQNNGVVDDSQLPKDRFSAERLKGVDSTLKIQPAKLEDSAVYLCASSPTRGSYEQYFGPGTRLTVT.

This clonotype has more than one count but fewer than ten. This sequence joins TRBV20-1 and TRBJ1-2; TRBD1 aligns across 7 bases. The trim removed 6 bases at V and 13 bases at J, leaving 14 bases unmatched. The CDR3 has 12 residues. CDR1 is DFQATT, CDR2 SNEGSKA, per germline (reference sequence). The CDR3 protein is CSARQGSSLGTF. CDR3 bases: TGCAGTGCGAGACAGGGTTCGTCTTTGGGCACCTTC.

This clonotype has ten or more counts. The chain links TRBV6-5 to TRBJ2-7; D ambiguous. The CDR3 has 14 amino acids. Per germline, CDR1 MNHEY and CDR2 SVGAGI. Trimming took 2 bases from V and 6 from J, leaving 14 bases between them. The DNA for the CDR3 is TGTGCCAGCAGTTACAGTCTGGTCGAGAGCGAGCAGTACTTC. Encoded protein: CASSYSLVESEQYF.

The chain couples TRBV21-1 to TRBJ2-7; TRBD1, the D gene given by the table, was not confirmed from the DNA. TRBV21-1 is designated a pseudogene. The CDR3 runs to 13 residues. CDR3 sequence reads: CASSKVRGSEQYF. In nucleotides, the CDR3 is TGTGCCAGCAGCAAAGTAAGGGGGAGCGAGCAGTACTTC.

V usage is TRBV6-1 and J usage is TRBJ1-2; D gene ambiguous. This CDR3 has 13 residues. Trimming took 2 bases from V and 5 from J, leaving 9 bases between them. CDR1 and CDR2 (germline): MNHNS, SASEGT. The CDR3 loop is CASSETLEYGYTF. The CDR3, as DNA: TGTGCCAGCAGTGAAACCCTAGAATATGGCTACACCTTC.

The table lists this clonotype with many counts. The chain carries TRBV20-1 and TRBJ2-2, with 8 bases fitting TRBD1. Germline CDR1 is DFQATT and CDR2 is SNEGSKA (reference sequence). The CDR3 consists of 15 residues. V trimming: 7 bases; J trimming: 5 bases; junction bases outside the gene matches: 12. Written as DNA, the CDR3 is TGCAGTGTCAAGGGGAGACAGGGGCTTACCGGGGAGCTGTTTTTT. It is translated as CSVKGRQGLTGELFF.

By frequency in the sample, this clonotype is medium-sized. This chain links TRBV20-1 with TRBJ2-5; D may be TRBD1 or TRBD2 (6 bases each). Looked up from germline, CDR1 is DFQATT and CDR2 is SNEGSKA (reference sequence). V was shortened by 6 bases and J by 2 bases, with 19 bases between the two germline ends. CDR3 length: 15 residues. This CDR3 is CSARDPQGPQETQYF. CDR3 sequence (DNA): TGCAGTGCGCGGGATCCACAGGGACCTCAAGAGACCCAGTACTTC.

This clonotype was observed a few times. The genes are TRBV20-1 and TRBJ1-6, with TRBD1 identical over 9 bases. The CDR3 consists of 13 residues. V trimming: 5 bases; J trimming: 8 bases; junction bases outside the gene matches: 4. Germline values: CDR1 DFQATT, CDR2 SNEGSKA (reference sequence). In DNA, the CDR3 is TGCAGTGCTCGGACAGGGGAGGATTCACCCCTCCACTTT. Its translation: CSARTGEDSPLHF.

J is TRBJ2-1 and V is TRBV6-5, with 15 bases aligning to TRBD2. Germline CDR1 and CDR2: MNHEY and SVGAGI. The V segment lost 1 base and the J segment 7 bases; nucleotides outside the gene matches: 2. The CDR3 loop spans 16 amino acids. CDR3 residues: CASSYLGTSGGNEQFF. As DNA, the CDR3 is TGTGCCAGCAGTTACTTGGGGACTAGCGGGGGGAATGAGCAGTTCTTC.

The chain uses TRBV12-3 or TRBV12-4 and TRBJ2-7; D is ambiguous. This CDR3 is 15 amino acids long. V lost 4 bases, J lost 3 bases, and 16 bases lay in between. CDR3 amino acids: CASSWAAPIDYEQYF. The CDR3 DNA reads TGTGCCAGCAGTTGGGCGGCCCCGATCGACTACGAGCAGTACTTC.